These T cell receptor beta chains were read from a single sample in a study of T cell changes during pregnancy in multiple sclerosis. Generated by immunoSEQ multiplex PCR, the TCRdb table keeps only in-frame clones and is missing some. Altogether under 35,000 clones are present, approximately 81% being singletons, with the ten largest covering just over 8%. Sequenced here: CD8+ T cells from peripheral blood mononuclear cells, sampled after pregnancy. All receptors come from a female donor with multiple sclerosis, enrolled in a pregnancy study. Each CDR3 is given with its conserved first and last residue. Each record gives: clone size, J gene, D gene, V gene, CDR3 protein, CDR3 DNA. The D gene is left open where the match is weak. Part of the rows lack a size; the others show once, few, many or a class for expanded clones.

few TRBJ2-3 NA TRBV19 CASSYIPTDTQYF TGTGCCAGTAGTTATATCCCCACAGATACGCAGTATTTT
NA TRBJ2-1 TRBD1 TRBV5-1 CASSATGTGWGEEQFF TGCGCCAGCAGCGCAACCGGGACAGGCTGGGGAGAGGAGCAGTTCTTC
NA TRBJ1-1 NA TRBV19 CASISLSGLGEAFF TGTGCCAGTATCTCACTGTCTGGGCTGGGTGAAGCTTTCTTT
once TRBJ1-2 NA TRBV9 CASSEFGGEREVSHYGYTF TGTGCCAGCAGCGAGTTTGGCGGGGAAAGGGAGGTTTCGCACTATGGCTACACCTTC
NA TRBJ1-3 NA TRBV10-2 CASSDGSGAAGNTIYF TGCGCCAGCAGCGACGGATCAGGGGCCGCTGGAAACACCATATATTTT
NA TRBJ1-1 NA TRBV5-1 CASSVTAGNTEAFF TGCGCCAGCAGCGTGACAGCCGGGAACACTGAAGCTTTCTTT
once TRBJ2-7 NA TRBV7-9 CASSLAQGPKYEQYF TGTGCCAGCAGCTTAGCCCAGGGCCCTAAGTACGAGCAGTACTTC
NA TRBJ1-2 TRBD1 TRBV9 CASSPGGRTSGYTF TGTGCCAGCAGCCCAGGGGGACGGACGTCCGGCTACACCTTC
NA TRBJ1-1 TRBD1 TRBV5-1 CASSLGQAMNTEAFF TGCGCCAGCAGCCTGGGACAGGCGATGAACACTGAAGCTTTCTTT
NA TRBJ1-2 NA TRBV19 CASSMIRDYGYTF TGTGCCAGTAGTATGATCAGGGACTATGGCTACACCTTC
once TRBJ1-1 TRBD1 TRBV19 CASSDRGLTEAFF TGTGCCAGCTCAGACAGGGGGCTCACTGAAGCTTTCTTT
NA TRBJ2-5 TRBD2 TRBV9 CASTRSGGETQYF TGTGCCAGCACCCGTTCGGGGGGAGAGACCCAGTACTTC
NA TRBJ2-7 TRBD1 TRBV4-1 CASSQGQGEGYEQYF TGCGCCAGCAGCCAAGGACAGGGGGAAGGGTACGAGCAGTACTTC
NA TRBJ1-1 NA TRBV2 CASYRFREAFF TGTGCCAGCTACAGGTTCAGGGAAGCTTTCTTT
NA TRBJ1-6 NA TRBV9 CASSELLSPLLNSPLHF TGTGCCAGCAGCGAATTATTGAGTCCCCTTCTAAATTCACCCCTCCACTTT
NA TRBJ1-6 NA TRBV9 CASSPRGDRGYNSPLHF TGTGCCAGCAGCCCCCGCGGGGATCGCGGTTATAATTCACCCCTCCACTTT
NA TRBJ2-1 TRBD1 TRBV9 CASSVRTGDYNEQFF TGTGCCAGCAGCGTGCGGACAGGAGACTACAATGAGCAGTTCTTC
NA TRBJ2-5 TRBD2 TRBV6-5 CASSEPAGGETQYF TGTGCCAGCAGCGAGCCTGCCGGGGGGGAGACCCAGTACTTC
NA TRBJ2-5 NA TRBV27 CASSLTRYQETQYF TGTGCCAGCAGTTTGACTAGGTACCAAGAGACCCAGTACTTC
once TRBJ1-2 NA TRBV5-6 CASSFWGERGYTF TGTGCCAGCAGCTTCTGGGGGGAGAGAGGCTACACCTTC
few TRBJ2-3 NA TRBV7-9 CASSLSWGGKISDTQYF TGTGCCAGCAGCCTTAGTTGGGGGGGCAAGATATCAGATACGCAGTATTTT
NA TRBJ1-1 NA TRBV19 CASSITGMNTEAFF TGTGCCAGCAGTATAACAGGCATGAACACTGAAGCTTTCTTT
NA TRBJ2-2 NA TRBV2 CASTLPPGHIPTGELFF TGTGCCAGCACCCTCCCTCCGGGACACATACCCACCGGGGAGCTGTTTTTT
NA TRBJ2-7 TRBD2 TRBV28 CASSSSWGLAHEQYF TGTGCCAGCAGTTCATCCTGGGGACTAGCCCACGAGCAGTACTTC